These T cell receptor beta chains were read from a single sample in a study of Ad26.COV2.S vaccination and SARS-CoV-2 variants. Sequencing was performed with immunoSEQ multiplex PCR; in TCRdb, only in-frame clones are kept and a portion is missing. The sample yields about 440,000 clones, 87% seen once. The sample consisted of peripheral blood, taken in a trial of Ad26.COV2.S vaccine versus placebo. The source of these receptors is a person between 18 and 65 years old who received the Ad26.COV2.S COVID-19 vaccine or a placebo. Both conserved end residues are part of each CDR3. The D gene is left open where the match is weak. Clone sizes are given selectively: once, few, many, or a class where the clone is expanded.

v_call	clone_size	j_call	d_call	cdr3_length	cdr3_aa	cdr3_nt
TRBV28	-	TRBJ2-7	TRBD1	12	CASTSRGPEQYF	TGTGCCAGCACCTCCAGGGGGCCCGAGCAGTACTTC
TRBV6-5	-	TRBJ2-7	TRBD2	14	CASSHGLAGAEQYF	TGTGCCAGCAGTCACGGACTAGCGGGAGCCGAGCAGTACTTC
TRBV11-2	-	TRBJ2-1	TRBD1	19	CASSARDRGRPSLYNEQFF	TGTGCCAGCAGCGCCCGGGACAGGGGGCGTCCTTCCTTATACAATGAGCAGTTCTTC
TRBV7-9	-	TRBJ2-5	TRBD2	15	CASSQLAGGPETQYF	TGTGCCAGCAGCCAACTAGCGGGAGGTCCCGAGACCCAGTACTTC
TRBV19	-	TRBJ1-1	-	14	CASSIDRGGSEAFF	TGTGCCAGTAGTATAGATCGGGGGGGCTCTGAAGCTTTCTTT
TRBV6-6	-	TRBJ2-1	TRBD2	17	CASSPPFGLAGYNEQFF	TGTGCCAGCAGTCCCCCGTTTGGGCTAGCGGGCTACAATGAGCAGTTCTTC
TRBV11-2	-	TRBJ1-6	-	14	CASSLALGNSPLHF	TGTGCCAGCAGCTTAGCACTAGGGAATTCACCCCTCCACTTT
TRBV29-1	-	TRBJ1-1	-	13	CSVEVVRNTEAFF	TGCAGCGTTGAAGTTGTCAGGAACACTGAAGCTTTCTTT
TRBV7-9	-	TRBJ2-1	TRBD1	14	CASSTRQGASEQFF	TGTGCCAGCAGCACCAGACAGGGGGCGTCTGAGCAGTTCTTC
TRBV5-1	-	TRBJ1-1	-	15	CASSSMTGLNTEAFF	TGCGCCAGCAGCTCCATGACAGGATTGAACACTGAAGCTTTCTTT
TRBV20-1	-	TRBJ2-1	TRBD2	14	CSASSGTGWDEQFF	TGCAGTGCTAGTAGCGGGACGGGGTGGGATGAGCAGTTCTTC
TRBV28	-	TRBJ1-2	-	12	CASSLGGAGYTF	TGTGCCAGCAGTTTGGGCGGGGCGGGCTACACCTTC
TRBV19	-	TRBJ2-3	TRBD2	17	CASSVSGTSGSTDTQYF	TGTGCCAGTAGTGTCTCCGGGACTAGCGGGAGTACAGATACGCAGTATTTT
TRBV7-8	-	TRBJ1-5	-	17	CASSPLAMDTPNQPQHF	TGTGCCAGCAGCCCCCTGGCGATGGACACGCCTAATCAGCCCCAGCATTTT
TRBV9	-	TRBJ2-1	TRBD1	19	CASSVTPGTVSIVDNEQFF	TGTGCCAGCAGCGTTACCCCGGGGACAGTTTCTATAGTCGACAATGAGCAGTTCTTC
TRBV27	-	TRBJ1-1	-	13	CASSSGHLVEAFF	TGTGCTAGCAGTTCCGGACATCTTGTTGAAGCTTTCTTT
TRBV5-1	-	TRBJ2-2	-	13	CASSLRPTGELFF	TGCGCCAGCAGCTTGCGACCCACCGGGGAGCTGTTTTTT
TRBV12-3/TRBV12-4	-	TRBJ1-2	-	13	CASSFAASYGYTF	TGTGCCAGCAGTTTCGCCGCCTCCTATGGCTACACCTTC
TRBV18	-	TRBJ2-7	TRBD1	16	CASSGAYRGPTYEQYF	TGTGCCAGCTCAGGAGCCTACAGGGGGCCCACCTACGAGCAGTACTTC
TRBV3-1/TRBV3-2	-	TRBJ2-6	-	14	CASSQSGGANVLTF	TGTGCCAGCAGCCAAAGCGGTGGGGCCAACGTCCTGACTTTC
TRBV11-2	-	TRBJ2-1	-	15	CASSLREGPYNEQFF	TGTGCCAGCAGCTTACGGGAAGGACCCTACAATGAGCAGTTCTTC
TRBV7-9	-	TRBJ2-1	TRBD2	17	CASSPKTSGSSYNEQFF	TGTGCCAGCAGCCCTAAGACTAGCGGGAGCTCCTACAATGAGCAGTTCTTC
TRBV9	-	TRBJ2-6	-	17	CASSVRQMSSGANVLTF	TGTGCCAGCAGCGTAAGACAGATGAGCTCTGGGGCCAACGTCCTGACTTTC
TRBV28	-	TRBJ2-3	-	13	CASSLGPDDTQYF	TGTGCCAGCAGTTTAGGCCCCGACGATACGCAGTATTTT
TRBV18	-	TRBJ1-2	-	13	CASSPKSGEGYTF	TGTGCCAGCTCACCGAAATCGGGGGAGGGCTACACCTTC
TRBV29-1	-	TRBJ2-3	-	13	CSVPPGGPDTQYF	TGCAGCGTTCCGCCCGGGGGCCCGGATACGCAGTATTTT
TRBV3-1/TRBV3-2	-	TRBJ1-2	-	15	CASSFRLETNYGYTF	TGTGCCAGCAGCTTTCGACTGGAGACTAACTATGGCTACACCTTC
TRBV28	-	TRBJ1-5	TRBD1	15	CASGRTGGTNQPQHF	TGTGCCAGCGGAAGGACAGGGGGGACCAATCAGCCCCAGCATTTT
TRBV5-1	-	TRBJ2-1	TRBD2	17	CASSQGLAGGIYNEQFF	TGCGCCAGCAGCCAGGGACTAGCGGGAGGTATTTACAATGAGCAGTTCTTC
TRBV7-2	-	TRBJ2-1	TRBD2	15	CASSNGRVLYNEQFF	TGTGCCAGCAGTAACGGGAGGGTCTTATACAATGAGCAGTTCTTC
TRBV28	-	TRBJ1-5	-	15	CASRRGIFSNQPQHF	TGTGCCAGCAGACGAGGGATCTTTAGCAATCAGCCCCAGCATTTT
TRBV30	-	TRBJ2-7	-	13	CAWSPRANYEQYF	TGTGCCTGGAGCCCCCGGGCCAACTACGAGCAGTACTTC
TRBV21-1	-	TRBJ1-3	-	17	CASSKDPSTSGGNTIYF	TGTGCCAGCAGCAAAGACCCCTCAACCAGCGGTGGAAACACCATATATTTT
TRBV19	-	TRBJ2-1	-	15	CASSITPSDTDEQFF	TGTGCCAGTAGTATCACCCCCTCGGACACAGATGAGCAGTTCTTC
TRBV19	-	TRBJ2-6	-	17	CASSIPGGLGSANVLTF	TGTGCCAGTAGTATACCAGGGGGACTTGGGTCTGCCAACGTCCTGACTTTC
TRBV6-5	-	TRBJ2-7	TRBD2	15	CASREKRELSYEQYF	TGTGCCAGCAGGGAGAAGCGGGAGTTGTCCTACGAGCAGTACTTC
TRBV28	once	TRBJ2-3	TRBD2	15	CASSRTSGRGDTQYF	TGTGCCAGCAGCCGTACTAGCGGGAGAGGGGATACGCAGTATTTT
TRBV7-2	-	TRBJ2-3	-	11	CASSPARTQYF	TGTGCCAGCAGCCCCGCAAGGACGCAGTATTTT
TRBV7-9	-	TRBJ1-4	-	15	CASSLGVGLGEKLFF	TGTGCCAGCAGCTTAGGTGTAGGTCTTGGTGAAAAACTGTTTTTT
TRBV19	-	TRBJ1-5	TRBD1	15	CAGAPTGASNQPQHF	TGTGCCGGAGCCCCGACAGGGGCTAGCAATCAGCCCCAGCATTTT
TRBV7-8	-	TRBJ2-7	-	13	CASSSSRINEQYF	TGTGCCAGCAGCTCGAGTCGAATCAACGAGCAGTACTTC
TRBV15	-	TRBJ1-4	-	15	CATSRVGQGSEKLFF	TGTGCCACCAGCAGAGTAGGGCAGGGAAGTGAAAAACTGTTTTTT
TRBV25-1	-	TRBJ1-3	-	15	CASSRWANSGNTIYF	TGTGCCAGCAGTCGCTGGGCCAACTCTGGAAACACCATATATTTT
TRBV9	-	TRBJ2-3	TRBD2	16	CASSVGTSLPPDTQYF	TGTGCCAGCAGCGTAGGGACTAGCCTTCCCCCAGATACGCAGTATTTT
TRBV7-2	-	TRBJ1-4	-	14	CASSPGGGGEKLFF	TGTGCCAGCAGCCCAGGCGGGGGCGGCGAAAAACTGTTTTTT
TRBV6-6	-	TRBJ2-7	-	14	CASRGTRGSYEQYF	TGTGCCAGCAGAGGGACACGTGGTAGCTACGAGCAGTACTTC
TRBV27	once	TRBJ2-1	TRBD2	16	CASSSSRLAGGYEQFF	TGTGCCAGCAGTTCCTCCAGGCTAGCGGGAGGCTATGAGCAGTTCTTC
TRBV25-1	few	TRBJ2-7	-	14	CASSTAGPSYEQYF	TGTGCCAGCAGTACCGCTGGACCCTCCTACGAGCAGTACTTC